These 15 T cell receptor beta chains originate from one sample sequenced in a study of early T cells in non-severe SARS-CoV-2 infection. TCRdb fed the 5' RACE reads into MiXCR, producing one record per CDR3 protein. This repertoire shows about 46,000 distinct CDR3 sequences, roughly 8.8% found once; its top ten account for just under 15%. The sequenced material came from whole blood. Receptors were obtained from an adult who was a healthcare worker with PCR-confirmed SARS-CoV-2 infection or an uninfected control (not recorded which).

This clonotype has ten or more counts. V is TRBV7-9 and J is TRBJ2-7, with TRBD1 identical over 7 bases. CDR3 length equals 14 residues. Looked up from germline, CDR1 is SEHNR and CDR2 is FQNEAQ (reference sequence). J gave up 2 bases and V 5 bases, and 6 bases lay outside the gene matches. The chain's CDR3 is CASSPKGQTYEQYF. The CDR3 region has the DNA TGTGCCAGCAGCCCTAAGGGACAGACCTACGAGCAGTACTTC.

This clonotype was counted only a few times. The CDR3 DNA follows: TGTGCCAGCAGCGTATCTCATGGTTCGCCAAACGAAGGCTACACCTTC. Translated: CASSVSHGSPNEGYTF. The J gene is TRBJ1-2, the V gene TRBV9; D gene uncertain. Trimming removed 1 base from V and 8 bases from J, with 21 bases in between. This CDR3 comprises 16 residues. Germline V CDR1 and CDR2: SGDLS, YYNGEE.

The sample holds many counts of this clonotype. The rearrangement links TRBV6-2 or TRBV6-3 to TRBJ2-7; no firm D call. The CDR3 covers 12 residues. V lost 10 bases and J 3 bases, leaving 13 bases between the germline ends. The germline CDR1 and CDR2 sequences are MNHEY and SVGEGT. The CDR3 protein is CAIHNQRYEQYF. The CDR3 region has the DNA TGTGCCATCCACAACCAACGCTACGAGCAGTACTTC.

This clonotype has a count of ten or more. The chain is built from TRBV20-1 and TRBJ1-2; tentative D call: TRBD1 (5 bases). V lost 0 bases and J lost 2, with 19 bases in between. The CDR3 totals 17 residues. From germline, CDR1 is DFQATT and CDR2 SNEGSKA (reference sequence). The DNA for the CDR3 is TGCAGTGCTAGAGATCCACAACCGGGACGCATAAACTATGGCTACACCTTC. It translates to CSARDPQPGRINYGYTF.

This clonotype was counted at least ten times. The rearrangement links TRBV6-6 to TRBJ2-2; D is unresolved. Per the germline V gene, CDR1 is MNHNY and CDR2 is SVGAGI (reference sequence). The CDR3 is 14 amino acids. V lost 5 bases and J lost 2, with 9 bases in between. The CDR3 bases are TGTGCCAGCAGTCCTGGACCTAACACCGGGGAGCTGTTTTTT. Encoded protein: CASSPGPNTGELFF.

This clonotype was picked up many times. This chain uses TRBV10-3 with TRBJ2-1, with TRBD1 as a possible D gene (6 bases). Per the germline V gene, CDR1 is ENHRY and CDR2 is SYGVKD. Trimming shortened V by 6 bases and J by 0 bases, and 6 bases separated the two germline ends. The CDR3 has 13 amino acids. The CDR3 nucleotides read TGTGCCATCAGGGACAGCTCCTACAATGAGCAGTTCTTC. Protein: CAIRDSSYNEQFF.

Many counts were recorded for this clonotype. The chain links TRBV29-1 to TRBJ2-7; 9 bases are shared with TRBD1. The CDR3 contains 13 residues. The junction had 7 bases not matched to a gene; V was cut back by 3 bases and J by 7 bases. Germline V gene lookup returns CDR1 SQVTM and CDR2 ANQGSEA. The CDR3, as DNA: TGCAGCGTTGAGAAACAGGGGGCGTTTGAGCAGTACTTC. Amino acids: CSVEKQGAFEQYF.

This clonotype was counted a few times. The V gene is TRBV29-1, the J gene TRBJ2-1; D may be TRBD1 (5 bases). Germline values: CDR1 SQVTM, CDR2 ANQGSEA. CDR3 length: 15 amino acids. Trimming took 4 bases from V and 0 from J, leaving 13 bases between them. The CDR3 is CSVAQGETSYNEQFF. The DNA of the CDR3 is TGCAGCGTTGCCCAGGGTGAGACCTCCTACAATGAGCAGTTCTTC.

This clonotype was observed many times. The chain recombines TRBV4-1 with TRBJ2-7; perhaps TRBD2 as D (6 bases). The germline V gene has CDR1 MGHRA and CDR2 YSYEKL. V lost 1 base, J lost 7 bases, and 14 bases lay in between. CDR3 length: 14 amino acids. The CDR3: CASSQVADLREQYF. CDR3 sequence (DNA): TGCGCCAGCAGCCAAGTAGCGGACCTACGGGAGCAGTACTTC.

The chain links TRBV18 to TRBJ2-5; D ambiguous. Germline loops: CDR1 KGHSH, CDR2 LQKENI. The CDR3 is made up of 14 amino acids. V dropped 4 bases and J dropped 1 base, with 10 bases sitting between them. CDR3 sequence reads: CASSRPNPQETQYF. The CDR3 DNA reads as TGTGCCAGCTCACGGCCGAACCCCCAAGAGACCCAGTACTTC.

There are many counts of this clonotype. The DNA of the CDR3 is TGTGCCAGCAGCCCAGGGCAAGTATCGAACACTGAAGCTTTCTTT. The encoded protein is CASSPGQVSNTEAFF. The rearrangement joins TRBV7-9 to TRBJ1-1; D perhaps matches TRBD1 (5 bases). V was shortened by 5 bases and J by 1 base, with 14 bases between the two germline ends. Germline loops: CDR1 SEHNR, CDR2 FQNEAQ (reference sequence). This CDR3 comprises 15 residues. The full variable domain, in which reference TRBV7-9 and TRBJ1-1 provide the parts outside the CDR3, is DTGVSQNPRHKITKRGQNVTFRCDPISEHNRLYWYRQTLGQGPEFLTYFQNEAQLEKSRLLSDRFSAERPKGSFSTLEIQRTEQGDSAMYLCASSPGQVSNTEAFFGQGTRLTVV.

The V and J genes are TRBV12-5 and TRBJ2-5; 7 bases fit TRBD1. Germline assignment: CDR1 LGHNT and CDR2 FRNRAP. Trimming took 2 bases from V and 5 from J; bases not matched to a gene: 5. This CDR3 contains 14 residues. The CDR3 bases are TGTGCTAGTGGTTTGCCAGGGGGTGGGGAGACCCAGTACTTC. As protein: CASGLPGGGETQYF.

The CDR3 nucleotides are TGCGCCAGCAGCTGGGGGCTCCAGCGTAGCACAGATACGCAGTATTTT. Protein: CASSWGLQRSTDTQYF. The genes are TRBV5-1 and TRBJ2-3; tentative D call: TRBD1 (6 bases). Trimming pared 3 bases from V and 0 bases from J, leaving 14 bases between. Germline loops: CDR1 SGHRS, CDR2 YFSETQ. The CDR3 runs 16 residues.

V is TRBV4-2 and J is TRBJ1-2; a possible D gene is TRBD1 (5 bases). The CDR3 consists of 15 residues. Germline CDR1 is LGHNA and CDR2 is YNFKEQ. Trimming took 1 base from V and 8 from J, leaving 17 bases between them. CDR3 sequence (DNA): TGTGCCAGCAGCCAAGTCCCGCCCAGGGTGGTGGGCTACACCTTC. As protein: CASSQVPPRVVGYTF.

This sequence joins TRBV9 and TRBJ2-2, with D unclear. This CDR3 is 14 amino acids long. V lost 4 bases, J lost 6 bases, and 13 bases lay in between. Germline V gene lookup returns CDR1 SGDLS and CDR2 YYNGEE. The CDR3 region is CASSPALGPGELFF. The CDR3 DNA follows: TGTGCCAGCAGCCCCGCCCTTGGGCCCGGGGAGCTGTTTTTT. Complete variable domain (other parts from reference TRBV9 and TRBJ2-2): DSGVTQTPKHLITATGQRVTLRCSPRSGDLSVYWYQQSLDQGLQFLIQYYNGEERAKGNILERFSAQQFPDLHSELNLSSLELGDSALYFCASSPALGPGELFFGEGSRLTVL.